Presented here are 32 T cell receptor beta chains from one specimen sequenced in a study of beta chain features in type 1 diabetes (dated by TCRdb to 2017 to 2018). Findings and caveats that apply to the study as a whole: A moderate but significant shortening of TCRB CDR3 length was observed in type 1 diabetes patients in all four CD4+ subsets.

Libraries were prepared through the immunoSEQ multiplex PCR assay. The entire amount of isolated RNA was reverse transcribed using the High Capacity cDNA Reverse Transcription Kit, so the sequenced TCRB transcripts were expressed ones. The immuneACCESS repertoire file appears here via TCRdb, limited to in-frame rearrangements. These files lack a portion of the clones; in checked studies, under half of the deficit traces to unresolved V genes, and the cause of the others is not known. The sample profile shows a few hundred thousand clones; around 10% of them were found once. The ten largest clones take up around 0.66% of the sample. No antigen has been identified for these receptors. Sequencing was performed on central memory CD4+ T cells from blood. The source is a man aged 30 to 39 with type 1 diabetes.

This clone came up a few times. The chain uses TRBV28 and TRBJ1-3; 9 positions match TRBD1. The germline CDR1 and CDR2 sequences are MDHEN and SYDVKM. The CDR3 spans 16 residues. The J segment lost 1 base and the V segment lost 6 bases, leaving 7 bases of the junction unmatched. DNA for the CDR3: TGTGCCAGCAGGACGCCGGGACAGGGATCTGGAAACACCATATATTTT. Its protein product is CASRTPGQGSGNTIYF.

The chain joins TRBV9 to TRBJ2-2; D may correspond to TRBD1 or TRBD2 (5 bases each). Trimming stripped 0 bases from V and 7 bases from J, with 22 bases between. CDR3 length: 18 residues. The germline V gene encodes CDR1 SGDLS and CDR2 YYNGEE. The CDR3 reads CASSVGASGFLGDGELFF. The CDR3 nucleotides read TGTGCCAGCAGCGTAGGTGCTTCAGGGTTTCTGGGGGACGGGGAGCTGTTTTTT.

This clone was seen only a few times. The rearrangement joins TRBV29-1 to TRBJ2-1, with D perhaps TRBD1 (6 bases). Germline V gene lookup returns CDR1 SQVTM and CDR2 ANQGSEA. V was trimmed by 7 bases and J by 6 bases, leaving 31 bases between them. This CDR3 has 18 residues. The CDR3 loop is CSGLQGRSAGSKINEQFF. Here the CDR3 DNA reads TGCAGCGGGTTACAGGGTAGATCGGCGGGTTCAAAGATCAATGAGCAGTTCTTC.

This clone came up a few times. The chain uses TRBV7-2 and TRBJ1-1, with TRBD1 matching over 8 bases. V trimming: 1 base; J trimming: 0 bases; junction bases outside the gene matches: 10. This CDR3 region has 18 residues. Per germline, CDR1 SGHTA and CDR2 FQGNSA. The chain's CDR3 is CASSLVRQGALMNTEAFF. CDR3 DNA: TGTGCCAGCAGCTTAGTAAGGCAGGGGGCACTCATGAACACTGAAGCTTTCTTT.

The chain combines TRBV5-1 with TRBJ1-1; D might be TRBD1 (5 bases). Deletions cut 4 bases from V and 0 bases from J, with 13 bases between. Germline assignment: CDR1 SGHRS and CDR2 YFSETQ. The CDR3 is made up of 15 amino acids. In DNA, the CDR3 is TGCGCCAGCAGCATTTCAGGGAACATGAACACTGAAGCTTTCTTT. The encoded protein is CASSISGNMNTEAFF.

This clone was seen a few times. The chain carries TRBV6-5 and TRBJ1-5, with no clear D. CDR1 is MNHEY, CDR2 SVGAGI, per germline. V gave up 0 bases and J gave up 4 bases, with 10 bases separating them. The CDR3 runs 15 residues. Here the CDR3 reads CASSYSREQNQPQHF. CDR3 DNA sequence: TGTGCCAGCAGTTACTCACGGGAACAAAATCAGCCCCAGCATTTT.

The chain is built from TRBV28 and TRBJ2-7; D is unclear. There are 14 residues in the CDR3. The V gene lost 6 bases and the J gene lost 6 bases, with 18 bases spanning the gap. Germline-derived CDR1 and CDR2 are MDHEN and SYDVKM. CDR3 residues: CASSPPVQTSEQYF. In nucleotides, the CDR3 is TGTGCCAGCAGCCCTCCGGTCCAAACCTCCGAGCAGTACTTC.

This chain joins TRBV19 and TRBJ2-2; the match to TRBD1 covers 8 bases. Per the germline V gene, CDR1 is LNHDA and CDR2 is SQIVND (reference sequence). The CDR3 covers 14 residues. V lost 10 bases to trimming and J lost 1 base; unmatched junction nucleotides: 5. The CDR3: CATLGTGNTGELFF. CDR3 nucleotide sequence: TGTGCCACCCTCGGGACAGGGAACACCGGGGAGCTGTTTTTT.

A few counts support this clone. The rearrangement uses TRBV5-4 and TRBJ2-2, with D uncertain. CDR1 and CDR2 from the germline V gene are SGHNT and YYREEE (reference sequence). The CDR3 sequence is 17 residues long. Trimming left V 4 bases short and J 1 base short, with 17 bases between. In nucleotides, the CDR3 is TGTGCCAGCAGCCGAAACGGACCTATCGGGAACACCGGGGAGCTGTTTTTT. It codes for CASSRNGPIGNTGELFF.

This clone was recorded a few times. The chain has TRBV7-2 and TRBJ2-1; 7 bases agree with TRBD2. V gave up 3 bases and J gave up 9 bases; unmatched junction bases: 5. The germline CDR1 and CDR2 sequences are SGHTA and FQGNSA. The CDR3 spans 13 residues. CDR3 residues: CASSLGLMGEQFF. In nucleotides, the CDR3 is TGTGCCAGCAGCTTGGGACTAATGGGTGAGCAGTTCTTC.

This clone occurred a few times. The V call is TRBV27, the J call TRBJ2-1; 7 bases are shared with TRBD1. V trimming: 1 base; J trimming: 6 bases; junction bases outside the gene matches: 6. Germline V lookup: CDR1 MNHEY, CDR2 SMNVEV (reference sequence). The CDR3 length is 15 residues. CDR3 in DNA: TGTGCCAGCAGTTTATTTGGGACAGTATCCAATGAGCAGTTCTTC. It specifies CASSLFGTVSNEQFF.

This clone was detected a few times. The V gene is TRBV7-9, the J gene TRBJ2-7, with 9 bases lining up with TRBD1. Germline trimming cut 1 base from V and 3 bases from J; bases unmatched to any gene: 10. The CDR3 has 17 residues. CDR1 is SEHNR, CDR2 FQNEAQ, per germline (reference sequence). The CDR3 region is CASSLDHRDRALYEQYF. In DNA, the CDR3 is TGTGCCAGCAGCTTAGACCATCGGGACAGGGCACTCTACGAGCAGTACTTC.

This clone has only a few counts. The chain combines TRBV5-4 with TRBJ2-7; TRBD2 matches 10 bases. CDR3 length: 15 residues. V dropped 4 bases and J dropped 4; count of bases not matched to a gene: 8. Germline assignment: CDR1 SGHNT and CDR2 YYREEE (reference sequence). CDR3 bases: TGTGCCAGCAGCCTGACTAGCGGGTATCAATACGAGCAGTACTTC. It translates to CASSLTSGYQYEQYF.

This clone was detected many times. The rearrangement uses TRBV29-1 and TRBJ1-1; D remains unclear. V gave up 0 bases and J gave up 6 bases, with 8 bases separating them. The CDR3 has 12 residues. Germline V gives CDR1 SQVTM, CDR2 ANQGSEA. The chain's CDR3 is CSVEEDTPEAFF. The CDR3 DNA reads as TGCAGCGTTGAAGAAGACACGCCTGAAGCTTTCTTT.

This clone has a handful of counts. The chain recombines TRBV7-6 with TRBJ2-7, with unresolved D. The V and J ends lost 2 bases and 5 bases respectively, with 4 bases between them. CDR3 size: 11 residues. Germline CDR1 and CDR2: SGHVS and FNYEAQ. CDR3 region: CASSLQNEQYF. In nucleotides, the CDR3 is TGTGCCAGCAGCTTACAAAACGAGCAGTACTTC.

Of note for this clone: Other DNA sequences from this sample encode an identical CDR3 as well. This chain joins TRBV28 and TRBJ1-5; D call uncertain. The CDR3 totals 12 residues. CDR1 is MDHEN and CDR2 is SYDVKM in the germline V gene. Trimming took 2 bases from V and 7 from J, leaving 6 bases between them. CDR3 sequence reads: CASSLTGQPQHF. The CDR3 DNA sequence: TGTGCCAGCAGTTTAACGGGCCAGCCCCAGCATTTT.

This clone has only a few counts. The V call is TRBV7-9, the J call TRBJ2-1; 7 bases align to TRBD2. CDR1 and CDR2 from the germline V gene are SEHNR and FQNEAQ (reference sequence). The CDR3 has 14 residues. Unmatched junction bases numbered 11, after V lost 5 bases and J lost 10 bases. The CDR3 region is CASSPRSGASEQFF. The CDR3 nucleotides read TGTGCCAGCAGCCCCCGGAGCGGGGCCTCAGAGCAGTTCTTC.

This clone was seen repeatedly, ten times or more. The V and J genes are TRBV7-9 and TRBJ2-1; 10 bases fit TRBD2. CDR3 length: 16 amino acids. Germline lookup yields CDR1 SEHNR and CDR2 FQNEAQ (reference sequence). The junction had 9 bases not matched to a gene; V was cut back by 6 bases and J by 4 bases. The CDR3 here is CASSFRTSGTYNEQFF. CDR3 nucleotide sequence: TGTGCCAGCAGTTTTAGGACTAGCGGTACTTACAATGAGCAGTTCTTC.

Only a few counts were recorded for this clone. The genes are TRBV5-1 and TRBJ2-5; maybe TRBD2 (5 bases). Trimming took 0 bases from V and 1 from J, leaving 13 bases between them. The CDR3 contains 16 residues. The germline V gene encodes CDR1 SGHRS and CDR2 YFSETQ. The CDR3 region is CASSLATGSGQETQYF. The CDR3, as DNA: TGCGCCAGCAGCTTGGCCACTGGGAGCGGCCAAGAGACCCAGTACTTC.

This clone was seen a handful of times. The rearrangement uses TRBV7-8 and TRBJ2-1; TRBD1 might be the D (5 bases). CDR1 and CDR2 (germline): SGHVS, FQNEAQ. CDR3 length: 16 amino acids. V was cut by 6 bases and J by 7 bases, with 22 bases left in between. This chain's CDR3 is CASSLSGAPSPNEQFF. In nucleotides, the CDR3 is TGTGCCAGCAGTCTTAGTGGGGCCCCATCGCCGAATGAGCAGTTCTTC.

The chain recombines TRBV19 with TRBJ1-5, with unresolved D. Germline assignment: CDR1 LNHDA and CDR2 SQIVND (reference sequence). The CDR3 is made up of 13 amino acids. V gave up 6 bases and J gave up 0 bases, with 6 bases separating them. CDR3 amino acids: CASRGSSNQPQHF. CDR3 bases: TGTGCCAGTAGAGGGAGTAGCAATCAGCCCCAGCATTTT. Using reference TRBV19 and TRBJ1-5 for the parts outside the CDR3, the full variable domain is DGGITQSPKYLFRKEGQNVTLSCEQNLNHDAMYWYRQDPGQGLRLIYYSQIVNDFQKGDIAEGYSVSREKKESFPLTVTSAQKNPTAFYLCASRGSSNQPQHFGDGTRLSIL.

The chain combines TRBV27 with TRBJ2-7; weak D call: TRBD1 (5 bases). Trimming left V 6 bases short and J 2 bases short, with 8 bases between. Germline CDR1 is MNHEY and CDR2 is SMNVEV (reference sequence). The CDR3 is 12 residues long. CDR3 DNA sequence: TGTGCCAGCAGATCGGACACCTACGAGCAGTACTTC. Its protein product is CASRSDTYEQYF.

This chain uses TRBV30 with TRBJ2-1; the D is unclear. Germline V lookup: CDR1 GTSNPN, CDR2 SVGIG (reference sequence). V lost 1 base, J lost 8 bases, and 9 bases lay in between. The CDR3 covers 12 residues. The CDR3 nucleotides are TGTGCCTGGAGTGCCGGCTATGATGAGCAGTTCTTC. Protein product: CAWSAGYDEQFF. Together with reference TRBV30 and TRBJ2-1, the CDR3 gives the full variable domain: SQTIHQWPATLVQPVGSPLSLECTVEGTSNPNLYWYRQAAGRGLQLLFYSVGIGQISSEVPQNLSASRPQDRQFILSSKKLLLSDSGFYLCAWSAGYDEQFFGPGTRLTVL.

This chain joins TRBV6-1 and TRBJ2-4, with D perhaps TRBD1 (6 bases). V was shortened by 7 bases and J by 3 bases, with 10 bases between the two germline ends. Germline V CDR1 and CDR2: MNHNS, SASEGT. The CDR3 totals 13 residues. Written as DNA, the CDR3 is TGTGCCAGCACCCCGGACAGCAAAAACATTCAGTACTTC. This translates into CASTPDSKNIQYF.

This clone appeared many times. V and J are TRBV11-2 and TRBJ2-5; D perhaps matches TRBD1 (6 bases). Germline V gene lookup returns CDR1 SGHAT and CDR2 FQNNGV. V was pared by 4 bases and J by 2 bases, with 14 bases between. The CDR3 loop spans 15 amino acids. The CDR3 here is CASSSQGLRQETQYF. The CDR3 DNA sequence: TGTGCCAGCAGCTCCCAGGGGCTGCGGCAAGAGACCCAGTACTTC.

This clone has more than one count but fewer than ten. A read error may be the cause here, since a much bigger clone is one base away. The same CDR3 arises from other DNA sequences in this sample as well. J is TRBJ2-7 and V is TRBV21-1; whether TRBD2, the table's D call, matches the DNA was not checked. TRBV21-1 corresponds to a pseudogene. The CDR3 runs to 16 residues. This CDR3 reads CASSKEGQRDSYEQYF. The CDR3 DNA reads as TGTGCCAGCAGCAAAGAGGGGCAGCGGGACTCCTACGAGCAGTACTTC.

This clone has a count of ten or more. This chain connects TRBV4-1 to TRBJ2-1, with 9 nucleotides matching TRBD2. CDR1 is MGHRA and CDR2 is YSYEKL in the germline V gene. V dropped 0 bases and J dropped 7; count of bases not matched to a gene: 7. This CDR3 has 16 residues. CDR3 loop: CASSQEGGRARNEQFF. The CDR3 DNA sequence: TGCGCCAGCAGCCAAGAGGGCGGGAGGGCCAGGAATGAGCAGTTCTTC.

The V gene is TRBV28, the J gene TRBJ1-5, with TRBD1 identical over 8 bases. The germline gives CDR1 MDHEN, CDR2 SYDVKM. CDR3 length equals 14 residues. The trim removed 6 bases at V and 6 bases at J, leaving 7 bases unmatched. CDR3 nucleotide sequence: TGTGCCAGCAGAGGACAGGGCTGGGGTCAGCCCCAGCATTTT. It encodes CASRGQGWGQPQHF.

In this sample, this clone turned up a few times. The chain uses TRBV30 and TRBJ1-4; D is undetermined. Germline loops: CDR1 GTSNPN, CDR2 SVGIG (reference sequence). This CDR3 has 14 amino acids. The V end lost 0 bases, the J end lost 7 bases, and 12 bases lay between the germline ends. In DNA, the CDR3 is TGTGCCTGGAGTGTTGGCCGTGAAGGTGAAAAACTGTTTTTT. This sequence encodes CAWSVGREGEKLFF.

This clone has at least ten counts. The V gene is TRBV13, the J gene TRBJ2-7; possible D gene TRBD1, 6 bases. Germline CDR1 is PRHDT and CDR2 is FYEKMQ (reference sequence). This CDR3 spans 16 amino acids. Trimming took 2 bases from V and 7 from J, leaving 21 bases between them. DNA for the CDR3: TGTGCCAGCAGCTTAATGCCGGGACACGATCCTACGGAGCAGTACTTC. Protein: CASSLMPGHDPTEQYF.

The chain recombines TRBV28 with TRBJ2-7; D gene ambiguous. CDR1 is MDHEN, CDR2 SYDVKM, per germline. The V and J ends lost 5 bases and 8 bases respectively, with 13 bases between them. This CDR3 contains 12 residues. CDR3 residues: CASSPGLQQQYF. The DNA of the CDR3 is TGTGCCAGCAGTCCCGGGCTCCAGCAGCAGTACTTC.

The chain carries TRBV5-1 and TRBJ1-2; no clear D. Germline V gene data show CDR1 as SGHRS and CDR2 as YFSETQ. Trimming pared 2 bases from V and 0 bases from J, leaving 11 bases between. The CDR3 loop spans 15 amino acids. DNA for the CDR3: TGCGCCAGCAGCTTCGCAACAGCCCCTAACTATGGCTACACCTTC. Translating it yields CASSFATAPNYGYTF.